A selection of T cell receptor beta chains follows, all from one sample in a study of blood T cell repertoires in COVID-19. TCRdb's table, derived via immunoSEQ multiplex PCR, lists solely in-frame clones and lacks some. There are some 70,000 clones in the sample; roughly 71% occur only once, and 14% to 15% lies in the top ten. Sequencing was performed on peripheral blood. These receptors were taken from a man in his 60s with COVID-19, enrolled during active disease. CDR3s include the opening cysteine and the closing phenylalanine or tryptophan. D genes are given only for firm matches. Part of the rows lack a size; the others show once, few, many or a class for expanded clones.

>TRBV24-1|.|TRBJ2-4|.
TGTGCCACCAGTGGTGGCGGGACTAAAAACATTCAGTACTTC
CATSGGGTKNIQYF
>TRBV2|.|TRBJ2-7|once
TGTGCCAGCAGGCCTACAGGACCCGAACAGTACTTC
CASRPTGPEQYF
>TRBV6-5|.|TRBJ2-7|.
TGTGCCAGCACTTCCCGGCCAGGGATTAGTGGGGAGCAGTACTTC
CASTSRPGISGEQYF
>TRBV24-1|.|TRBJ2-5|.
TGTGCCACCAGTAGAGGAGGGCACCTGCCAGGGCGGACCCAGTACTTC
CATSRGGHLPGRTQYF
>TRBV7-9|TRBD1|TRBJ1-2|.
TGTGCCAGCAGCCTTGCAGGGGGTACTGGCTACACCTTC
CASSLAGGTGYTF
>TRBV5-6|.|TRBJ1-1|once
TGTGCCAGCAGCGAGGACTTGTTTCGGACTGAAGCTTTCTTT
CASSEDLFRTEAFF
>TRBV18|.|TRBJ2-1|.
TGTGCCAGCTCATCTTCCATAACGGTCTACAATGAGCAGTTCTTC
CASSSSITVYNEQFF
>TRBV27|.|TRBJ2-1|.
TGTGCCAGCAGTTTAGGGCGGGGAGGAAACAATGAGCAGTTCTTC
CASSLGRGGNNEQFF
>TRBV6-5|TRBD2|TRBJ2-3|.
TGTGCCAGCAGCCTCCAGCGGGGGGGAGATACGCAGTATTTT
CASSLQRGGDTQYF
>TRBV11-2|TRBD2|TRBJ2-4|.
TGTGCCAGCAGCTGGGACTCCGGGAGGAAAAAAAACATTCAGTACTTC
CASSWDSGRKKNIQYF
>TRBV6-6|.|TRBJ2-7|.
TGTGCCAGCAGTTACCCAACAGGCGCCTCCGAGCAGTACTTC
CASSYPTGASEQYF
>TRBV6-4|.|TRBJ2-7|.
TGTGCCAGCAGTGACTTTGGCGGGCGCAGCTCCTACGAGCAGTACTTC
CASSDFGGRSSYEQYF
>TRBV7-6|TRBD1|TRBJ1-4|.
TGTGCCAGCAGCCAAATACGACAGGGCAATGAAAAACTGTTTTTT
CASSQIRQGNEKLFF
>TRBV9|TRBD1|TRBJ1-2|.
TGTGCCAGCAGCGTACAGGGGGGTGATGTTGGCTACACCTTC
CASSVQGGDVGYTF
>TRBV10-2|.|TRBJ1-2|.
TGCGCCAGCAGTGATGGGGGAGGCTATGGCTACACCTTC
CASSDGGGYGYTF
>TRBV27|TRBD1|TRBJ1-4|.
TGTGCCAGCGGACAGGGTCTGGAAAAACTGTTTTTT
CASGQGLEKLFF
>TRBV10-3|TRBD2|TRBJ2-5|.
TGTGCCATCAGTGGGGATCGCGGGGGAGAGACCCAGTACTTC
CAISGDRGGETQYF
>TRBV6-5|.|TRBJ2-7|.
TGTGCCAGCAGATTTTGGACAGAAGACTACGAGCAGTACTTC
CASRFWTEDYEQYF
>TRBV24-1|TRBD1|TRBJ2-3|.
TGTGCCACCAGTGATTCGCCGGGACAGGGTCATTCGCAGTATTTT
CATSDSPGQGHSQYF
>TRBV5-4|TRBD2|TRBJ2-2|.
TGTGCCAGCAGCTCCCCTAGCGGGACGAACACCGGGGAGCTGTTTTTT
CASSSPSGTNTGELFF
>TRBV9|.|TRBJ2-7|.
TGTGCCAGCAGCGTAGACGCGGCCTCCTACGAGCAGTACTTC
CASSVDAASYEQYF
>TRBV7-9|.|TRBJ1-4|.
TGTGCCAGCAGCACCGGACAGACTGAAGAAAAACTGTTTTTT
CASSTGQTEEKLFF
>TRBV18|.|TRBJ2-3|.
TGTGCCAGCTCACCATCTCTCTCTAGGCCAGATACGCAGTATTTT
CASSPSLSRPDTQYF
>TRBV5-1|.|TRBJ1-6|many
TGCGCCAGCAGCCCAACAACAGCAGCTACCTATAATTCACCCCTCCACTTT
CASSPTTAATYNSPLHF
>TRBV9|TRBD1|TRBJ1-4|.
TGTGCCAGCAGCGCTGACAGGGACGGTGAAAAACTGTTTTTT
CASSADRDGEKLFF
>TRBV10-3|.|TRBJ2-3|.
TGTGCCATCAGTGAGGACAAAGATACGCAGTATTTT
CAISEDKDTQYF
>TRBV6-5|TRBD1|TRBJ2-7|few
TGTGCCAGCAGTTACCTCCTTGGGGACAGGAGGTACGAGCAGTACTTC
CASSYLLGDRRYEQYF
>TRBV19|TRBD2|TRBJ2-3|.
TGTGCCAGTAGTAGGGGGGGGAGCACAGATACGCAGTATTTT
CASSRGGSTDTQYF
>TRBV18|.|TRBJ1-2|.
TGTGCCAGCTCGGCGGGTGAGGGCAACTATGGCTACACCTTC
CASSAGEGNYGYTF
>TRBV11-3|TRBD1|TRBJ2-5|.
TGTGCCAGCAGGCCAGGGGGTGGGGGCCAAGAGACCCAGTACTTC
CASRPGGGGQETQYF
>TRBV29-1|.|TRBJ1-5|.
TGCAGCGTTGGGGGCCTGGGGAGCAATCAGCCCCAGCATTTT
CSVGGLGSNQPQHF
>TRBV7-6|.|TRBJ1-2|.
TGTGCCAGCAGCGCACGGGGAGGCTATGGCTACACCTTC
CASSARGGYGYTF
>TRBV4-1|.|TRBJ2-7|.
TGCGCCAGCAGCCATCCACCTCACTCGGGGGAGCAGTACTTC
CASSHPPHSGEQYF
>TRBV3-1/TRBV3-2|.|TRBJ1-3|.
TGTGCCAGCAGCCAAGATTGGCGGGGAAACACCATATATTTT
CASSQDWRGNTIYF
>TRBV19|TRBD2|TRBJ2-3|.
TGTGCCAGTAGTACCCTAGCGGGAGCCGACTCTAGCACAGATACGCAGTATTTT
CASSTLAGADSSTDTQYF
>TRBV2|.|TRBJ2-5|.
TGTGCCAGCAGAGACACGGAGAGCGGCATTGAGACCCAGTACTTC
CASRDTESGIETQYF
>TRBV27|TRBD2|TRBJ2-3|.
TGTGCCAGCCAGCGGGGGGGCACAGATACGCAGTATTTT
CASQRGGTDTQYF
>TRBV5-5|TRBD1|TRBJ2-3|few
TGTGCCAGCAGTTCCGGGACAGCACAAGATACGCAGTATTTT
CASSSGTAQDTQYF
>TRBV19|TRBD1|TRBJ1-2|.
TGTGCCAGTAGTAAAGGGGGCAGGGGGCGCGTTGGGTATGGCTACACCTTC
CASSKGGRGRVGYGYTF
>TRBV7-2|.|TRBJ1-6|.
TGTGCCAGCAGCTTCCTCTCCTCCTATAATTCACCCCTCCACTTT
CASSFLSSYNSPLHF
>TRBV30|.|TRBJ2-3|.
TGTGCCTGGAGTGTACAGGGCCCAGATACGCAGTATTTT
CAWSVQGPDTQYF
>TRBV6-5|.|TRBJ1-2|.
TGTGCCAGCAGCCATCCTAACTATGGCTACACCTTC
CASSHPNYGYTF
>TRBV30|TRBD2|TRBJ2-1|.
TGTGCCTGGAGTGTACGGGAGGTAGCGCAGTTCTTC
CAWSVREVAQFF
>TRBV6-2/TRBV6-3|.|TRBJ2-3|.
TGTGCCAGCAGTGATCGGGACATCCCAGATACGCAGTATTTT
CASSDRDIPDTQYF
>TRBV10-2|TRBD2|TRBJ2-7|.
TGCGCCAGCAGTGAGTTGCCCCCAGGAGCGGGAGTCTACGAGCAGTACTTC
CASSELPPGAGVYEQYF
>TRBV5-1|.|TRBJ2-3|.
TGCGCCAGCCGGACAAGCTCTAGCACAGATACGCAGTATTTT
CASRTSSSTDTQYF
>TRBV27|.|TRBJ1-5|.
TGTGCCAGCTCTGTTTCCGGGTTAGGCACTCAGCCCCAGCATTTT
CASSVSGLGTQPQHF
>TRBV9|TRBD1|TRBJ1-5|few
TGTGCCAGCAGCCCGACAGGGAACTTCAATCAGCCCCAGCATTTT
CASSPTGNFNQPQHF
>TRBV23-1|.|TRBJ1-2|.
TGCGCCAGCAGTCACAAAACAGGGACCCCGAACTATGGCTACACCTTC
CASSHKTGTPNYGYTF
>TRBV4-2|.|TRBJ2-7|few
TGTGCCAGCAGCCAAGATCGCGGGACAGCCTCCTACGAGCAGTACTTC
CASSQDRGTASYEQYF
>TRBV12-3/TRBV12-4|.|TRBJ1-2|.
TGTGCCAGCTCCCTACAGGAGAACTATGGCTACACCTTC
CASSLQENYGYTF
>TRBV11-2|.|TRBJ2-1|.
TGTGCCAGCAGCTTAGATAGGGGCTCAACCGAGCAGTTCTTC
CASSLDRGSTEQFF